The T cell receptor beta chain described here comes from a study of shared clonotypes between healthy human individuals. About the research overall: The plates for each donor numbered three CD4 naive, three CD4 memory, two CD8 naive and one CD8 memory.

The CDR3 is made up of 14 amino acids. V lost 3 bases and J lost 2, with 10 bases in between. CDR1 is MGHRA and CDR2 is YSYEKL in the germline V gene. Deep level was the assay's run setting. Original handling: Junction-only sequences produced by ImmunoSEQ had no quality scores, so filtering differed. Clones were read by immunoSEQ multiplex PCR, and TCRdb kept only the in-frame ones, dropping some. V, J and clone size are those of that table, while D and trimming were read from the DNA. The sample holds millions of clones; approximately 94% are singletons and the top ten take approximately 1.2%. Naive CD8 isolation took CD45RO-negative cells positively selected for CCR7 and excluded terminally differentiated effector memory CD45RA+ cells. Healthy and HIV-negative, the adult donors had no recent acute infections or vaccinations.

The chain joins TRBV4-1 to TRBJ2-5; D ambiguous. The clonotype comes from a man aged 18 to 35 in good health. Source material: naive CD8+ T cells sorted from blood. This chain's CDR3 is CASSQIETQETQYF. CDR3 in DNA: TGCGCCAGCAGCCAGATCGAGACTCAAGAGACCCAGTACTTC.